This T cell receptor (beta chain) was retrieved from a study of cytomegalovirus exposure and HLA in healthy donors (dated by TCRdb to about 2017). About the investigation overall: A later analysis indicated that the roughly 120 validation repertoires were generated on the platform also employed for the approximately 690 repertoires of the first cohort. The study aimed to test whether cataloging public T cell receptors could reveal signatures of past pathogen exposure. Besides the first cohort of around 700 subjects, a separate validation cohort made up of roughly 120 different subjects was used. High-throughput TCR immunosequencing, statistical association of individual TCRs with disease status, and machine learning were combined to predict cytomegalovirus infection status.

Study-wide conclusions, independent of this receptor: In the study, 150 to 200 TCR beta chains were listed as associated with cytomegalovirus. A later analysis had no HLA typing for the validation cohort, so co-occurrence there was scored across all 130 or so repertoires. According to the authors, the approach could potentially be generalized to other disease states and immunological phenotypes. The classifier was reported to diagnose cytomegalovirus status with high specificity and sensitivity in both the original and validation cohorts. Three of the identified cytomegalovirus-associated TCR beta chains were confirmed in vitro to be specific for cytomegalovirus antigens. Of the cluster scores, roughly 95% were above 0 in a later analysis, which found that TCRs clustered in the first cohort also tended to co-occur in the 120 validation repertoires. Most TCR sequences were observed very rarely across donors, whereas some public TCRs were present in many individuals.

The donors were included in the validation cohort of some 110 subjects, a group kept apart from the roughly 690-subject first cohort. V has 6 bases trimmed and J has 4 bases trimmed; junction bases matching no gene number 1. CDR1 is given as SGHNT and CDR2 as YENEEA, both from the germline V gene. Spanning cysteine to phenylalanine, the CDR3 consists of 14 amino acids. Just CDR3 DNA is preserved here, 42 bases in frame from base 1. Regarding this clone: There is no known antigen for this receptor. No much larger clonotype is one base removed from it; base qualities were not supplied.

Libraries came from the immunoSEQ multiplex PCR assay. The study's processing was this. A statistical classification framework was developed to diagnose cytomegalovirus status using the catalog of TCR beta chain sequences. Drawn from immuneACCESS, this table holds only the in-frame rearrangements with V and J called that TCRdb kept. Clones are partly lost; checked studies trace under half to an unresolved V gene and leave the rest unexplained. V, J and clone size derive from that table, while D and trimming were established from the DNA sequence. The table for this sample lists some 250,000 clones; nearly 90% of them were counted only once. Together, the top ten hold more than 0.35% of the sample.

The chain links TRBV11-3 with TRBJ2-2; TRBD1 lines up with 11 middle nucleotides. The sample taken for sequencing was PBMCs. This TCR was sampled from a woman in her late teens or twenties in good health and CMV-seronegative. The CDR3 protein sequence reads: CASRGTGGTGELFF. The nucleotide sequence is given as TGTGCCAGCAGGGGGACAGGGGGCACCGGGGAGCTGTTTTTT.